The next 26 T cell receptor beta chains were all read from a single sample in a study of T cells in Graves' hyperthyroidism and ophthalmopathy. TCR beta CDR3 region amplification was performed from RNA transcripts. The HTBI set primed first-round TCR CDR3 RT-PCR. TCRdb reprocessed the multiplex PCR reads with MiXCR, giving one entry per CDR3 protein. The sample includes some 620,000 distinct CDR3 sequences, roughly 16% seen only once; the top ten take less than 4.5%. The specimen was blood. These TCRs come from a woman aged 30 to 39 with Graves' hyperthyroidism.

This clonotype was observed at least ten times. The V call is TRBV6-5, the J call TRBJ1-2, with 11 bases fitting TRBD1. The CDR3 loop spans 17 amino acids. The junction had 7 bases not matched to a gene; V was cut back by 0 bases and J by 4 bases. Per germline, CDR1 MNHEY and CDR2 SVGAGI. CDR3 residues: CASSYSGIGQGAYGYTF. In DNA form, the CDR3 reads TGTGCCAGCAGTTACTCTGGGATCGGACAGGGGGCCTATGGCTACACCTTC.

This clonotype occurred a few times. This chain uses TRBV20-1 with TRBJ2-3, with 8 bases lining up with TRBD1. In germline, CDR1 is DFQATT, CDR2 SNEGSKA (reference sequence). The CDR3 totals 18 residues. J gave up 1 base and V 1 base, and 13 bases lay outside the gene matches. The CDR3 DNA reads as TGCAGTGCTAGAGGCCCGACCCGGACAGGGTATGGCACAGATACGCAGTATTTT. Translated, it gives CSARGPTRTGYGTDTQYF.

Worth noting for this clonotype: A read error may produce the germline difference seen at one junction end. This chain uses TRBV11-2 with TRBJ2-3; D ambiguous. In germline, CDR1 is SGHAT, CDR2 FQNNGV. The CDR3 is made up of 15 amino acids. CDR3 region: CANSLNRGESDTQYF. The DNA of the CDR3 is TGTGCCAACAGCTTAAATCGTGGGGAATCAGATACGCAGTATTTT.

This clonotype was found many times. The chain links TRBV6-1 to TRBJ1-1; a weak D match, TRBD1 (6 bases). In germline, CDR1 is MNHNS, CDR2 SASEGT. The CDR3 extends over 15 amino acids. The ends were cut back, 8 bases at V and 3 bases at J, with 19 bases in the middle. The CDR3 protein is CASRSGGAWDTEAFF. The CDR3 DNA reads as TGTGCCAGCCGTTCGGGGGGCGCTTGGGACACTGAAGCTTTCTTT.

Many counts were recorded for this clonotype. CDR3 in amino acids: CASSYRGTDSPLHF. DNA of the CDR3: TGTGCCAGCAGTTACAGGGGGACGGATTCACCCCTCCACTTT. V is TRBV6-5 and J is TRBJ1-6; D possibly corresponds to TRBD1 (6 bases). The CDR3 sequence is 14 residues long. Germline V CDR1 and CDR2: MNHEY, SVGAGI. Trimming shortened V by 2 bases and J by 8 bases, and 10 bases separated the two germline ends.

This clonotype was recorded a few times. The genes are TRBV20-1 and TRBJ2-4; D unresolved. V lost 2 bases and J lost 5, with 10 bases in between. The CDR3 length is 13 residues. Germline V gives CDR1 DFQATT, CDR2 SNEGSKA (reference sequence). The CDR3 spells CSARPPWENIQYF. In nucleotides, the CDR3 is TGCAGTGCTAGACCGCCCTGGGAAAACATTCAGTACTTC.

The CDR3, as DNA: TGCAGTGCTACGACTAGCTCCTACAATGAGCAGTTCTTC. It specifies CSATTSSYNEQFF. The gene calls are TRBV20-1 and TRBJ2-1, with a tentative D call TRBD2 (6 bases). Deletions cut 4 bases from V and 0 bases from J, with 7 bases between. The CDR3 is 13 residues long. The germline gives CDR1 DFQATT, CDR2 SNEGSKA (reference sequence).

This sequence joins TRBV9 and TRBJ2-1; TRBD2 matches at 14 bases. The J call may be faulty, since TRBJ2-7 better matches the DNA end. In germline, CDR1 is SGDLS, CDR2 YYNGEE. The CDR3 length is 18 residues. CDR3 residues: CASSVQTSGRVPYNEQYF. The CDR3 DNA sequence: TGTGCCAGCAGTGTCCAGACTAGCGGGAGGGTGCCCTACAATGAGCAGTACTTC.

This clonotype was counted at least ten times. V and J are TRBV11-2 and TRBJ2-2, with a possible D match to TRBD2 (6 bases). This CDR3 contains 14 residues. Germline CDR1 reads SGHAT; CDR2 reads FQNNGV. V lost 5 bases and J lost 6, with 13 bases in between. The CDR3 sequence is CASSRTGVPGELFF. CDR3 DNA sequence: TGTGCCAGCAGCCGCACGGGAGTACCCGGGGAGCTGTTTTTT.

This clonotype has ten or more counts. This chain joins TRBV7-2 and TRBJ1-1; no firm D call. Per germline, CDR1 SGHTA and CDR2 FQGNSA. The CDR3 is made up of 15 amino acids. V lost 5 bases to trimming and J lost 0 bases, with 13 bases between them. The chain's CDR3 is CASSPLIGLNTEAFF. The CDR3 DNA follows: TGTGCCAGCAGCCCCCTTATAGGTCTGAACACTGAAGCTTTCTTT. The full variable domain, completed using reference TRBV7-2 and TRBJ1-1, is GAGVSQSPSNKVTEKGKDVELRCDPISGHTALYWYRQSLGQGLEFLIYFQGNSAPDKSGLPSDRFSAERTGGSVSTLTIQRTQQEDSAVYLCASSPLIGLNTEAFFGQGTRLTVV.

This clonotype showed up just once. This may be a read error, as it is one base from a much larger clone. The J gene is TRBJ2-3, the V gene TRBV28, with TRBD2 matching over 11 bases. Per the germline V gene, CDR1 is MDHEN and CDR2 is SYDVKM. The CDR3 covers 14 residues. CDR3 in DNA: TGTGTCAGCGATGTAGCGGGAGGGCCAGATACGCAGTATTTT. This encodes CVSDVAGGPDTQYF.

In its sample, this clonotype was seen a few times. This chain joins TRBV27 and TRBJ2-2; tentatively, D is TRBD1 (5 bases). Germline V lookup: CDR1 MNHEY, CDR2 SMNVEV (reference sequence). This CDR3 has 15 amino acids. V dropped 9 bases and J dropped 0 bases, with 14 bases sitting between them. The CDR3 protein is CASKTWTPNTGELFF. Written as DNA, the CDR3 is TGTGCCAGTAAGACTTGGACACCGAACACCGGGGAGCTGTTTTTT.

The chain employs TRBV18 and TRBJ2-2; 7 nucleotides line up with TRBD1. The CDR3 extends over 16 amino acids. V shed 0 bases and J 4 bases; nucleotides not matched to a gene: 5. The germline V gene encodes CDR1 KGHSH and CDR2 LQKENI. CDR3 residues: CASSPPGTEFTGELFF. The CDR3 bases are TGTGCCAGCTCACCACCCGGGACAGAGTTCACCGGGGAGCTGTTTTTT.

This clonotype was observed at least ten times. The CDR3 DNA sequence: TGTGCCAGCAGCCGCCTTAGGTTGAGGGGATTGCACACTGAAGCTTTCTTT. Translation: CASSRLRLRGLHTEAFF. The chain is built from TRBV28 and TRBJ1-1; maybe TRBD1 (5 bases). This CDR3 is 17 amino acids long. CDR1 is MDHEN, CDR2 SYDVKM, per germline. Deletions cut 6 bases from V and 3 bases from J, with 23 bases between.

About this clonotype: A single base separates this from a much larger clone, so it may be a read error. The chain is built from TRBV11-1 and TRBJ1-1; maybe TRBD1 (5 bases). The CDR3 is 14 amino acids. CDR1 is SGHAT, CDR2 FQDESV, per germline (reference sequence). CDR3 sequence (DNA): TGTGCCAGCAGGACGGGGGGGGGGAACACTGCAGCTTTCTTT. This encodes CASRTGGGNTAAFF.

This clonotype was recorded at least ten times. Sequence at one end of the junction differs from germline and may be a read error. The rearrangement uses TRBV5-6 and TRBJ2-3, with 7 nucleotides matching TRBD1. The CDR3 has 14 amino acids. CDR1 is SGHDT and CDR2 is YYEEEE in the germline V gene. This CDR3 reads CVSSLGTEADTQYF. The CDR3 DNA is TGTGTCAGCAGCTTGGGGACAGAGGCAGATACGCAGTATTTT.

This clonotype was seen many times. The rearrangement uses TRBV5-1 and TRBJ1-3, with 9 positions matching TRBD1. The length of the CDR3 is 18 residues. Looked up from germline, CDR1 is SGHRS and CDR2 is YFSETQ. Germline trimming cut 5 bases from V and 1 base from J; bases unmatched to any gene: 13. CDR3 bases: TGCGCCAGCAGACCGGGACAGGGCCCCTCTTTATCTGGAAACACCATATATTTT. The encoded protein is CASRPGQGPSLSGNTIYF.

Comment on this clonotype: At one of its ends the junction is not consistent with the germline gene, which may arise from a read error. The chain couples TRBV7-9 to TRBJ2-1; TRBD1 agrees at 7 bases. CDR1 SEHNR and CDR2 FQNEAQ come from the germline V gene (reference sequence). The CDR3 consists of 14 residues. In DNA form, the CDR3 reads TGTGCCAGCAGTTGGACAGGCCCGGGCAATGAGCAGTCCTTC. Residues: CASSWTGPGNEQSF.

For this clonotype: A clone one base away is much larger, so this may be a read error. The V gene is TRBV2, the J gene TRBJ1-1, with D unclear. In germline, CDR1 is SNHLY, CDR2 FYNNEI. This CDR3 has 15 residues. The ends were cut back, 1 base at V and 6 bases at J, with 15 bases in the middle. The CDR3 region is CASSEGAGGVAEAFF. DNA of the CDR3: TGTGCCAGCAGTGAAGGGGCAGGCGGGGTGGCTGAAGCTTTCTTT. The variable domain in full, completed from reference TRBV2 and TRBJ1-1, reads EPEVTQTPSHQVTQMGQEVILRCVPISNHLYFYWYRQILGQKVEFLVSFYNNEISEKSEIFDDQFSVERPDGSNFTLKIRSTKLEDSAMYFCASSEGAGGVAEAFFGQGTRLTVV.

This clonotype was seen many times. This chain links TRBV20-1 with TRBJ1-5, with D hard to call. The CDR3 is 15 amino acids. V shed 0 bases and J shed 2 bases, with 11 bases lying between them. Germline assignment: CDR1 DFQATT and CDR2 SNEGSKA (reference sequence). The CDR3 DNA follows: TGCAGTGCTAGAGATACGAGGACTGGCAATCAGCCCCAGCATTTT. Encoded protein: CSARDTRTGNQPQHF.

This clonotype was seen repeatedly, ten times or more. This chain joins TRBV28 and TRBJ2-3, with 9 bases that match TRBD1. The V gene's germline CDR1 is MDHEN and CDR2 SYDVKM. J gave up 1 base and V 5 bases, and 7 bases lay outside the gene matches. The CDR3 runs to 16 residues. CDR3 sequence: CASSAPQGARTDTQYF. The CDR3 DNA reads as TGTGCCAGCAGTGCCCCACAGGGGGCCCGCACAGATACGCAGTATTTT.

This clonotype was seen a handful of times. The gene calls are TRBV6-5 and TRBJ2-7; no definite D call. The CDR3 spans 12 residues. V was trimmed by 2 bases and J by 4 bases, leaving 6 bases between them. From germline, CDR1 is MNHEY and CDR2 SVGAGI. CDR3 bases: TGTGCCAGCAGTTACCCCGGTTACGAGCAGTACTTC. Amino acid sequence: CASSYPGYEQYF.

There are a few counts of this clonotype. The rearrangement joins TRBV7-3 to TRBJ2-3; 7 nucleotides agree with TRBD2. Losses at the gene ends were 6 bases for V and 1 base for J; bases not matched to a gene: 7. CDR3 size: 15 residues. The V gene's germline CDR1 is SGHTA and CDR2 FQGTGA. The CDR3, as DNA: TGTGCCAGCAGAGACGCGGCGGGGGGCACAGATACGCAGTATTTT. Its protein is CASRDAAGGTDTQYF.

This clonotype was detected ten times or more. For the CDR3, the DNA is TGTGCCAGCAGCTCCCGACTAGCGGGAAGGCTCAATGAGCAGTTCTTC. This sequence encodes CASSSRLAGRLNEQFF. The V gene is TRBV11-2, the J gene TRBJ2-1; TRBD2 aligns across 11 bases. The CDR3 sequence is 16 residues long. With 4 bases clipped from V and 6 bases from J, the junction kept 8 bases outside the gene matches. CDR1 is SGHAT, CDR2 FQNNGV, per germline.

This clonotype has more than one count but fewer than ten. The chain carries TRBV29-1 and TRBJ2-5, with TRBD1 as a possible D gene (6 bases). Deletions cut 1 base from V and 1 base from J, with 13 bases between. The CDR3 is 15 amino acids. CDR1 is SQVTM, CDR2 ANQGSEA, per germline. The DNA of the CDR3 is TGCAGCGTTGAAGTCAACAGGGCAATCCAAGAGACCCAGTACTTC. Its protein product is CSVEVNRAIQETQYF.

This clonotype was detected ten times or more. This chain uses TRBV24-1 with TRBJ2-7; no clear D. CDR1 is KGHDR and CDR2 is SFDVKD in the germline V gene. This CDR3 has 13 residues. V was clipped by 3 bases and J by 1 base, with 6 bases between them. In nucleotides, the CDR3 is TGTGCCACCAGTGATGTAACTTCCTACGAGCAGTACTTC. It encodes CATSDVTSYEQYF.